This TCR beta chain was observed in a study of cytomegalovirus exposure and HLA in healthy donors. The PCR employed 60 Vbeta primers together with 13 Jbeta primers. Only in-frame clones appear in the TCRdb table, and some are missing; sequencing was by immunoSEQ multiplex PCR. The sample includes about 190,000 clones, roughly 86% seen only once; the top ten take about 1.7%. Losses at the gene ends were 3 bases for V and 0 bases for J; bases not matched to a gene: 9. Germline lookup yields CDR1 SGHDN and CDR2 FVKESK. The length of the CDR3 is 17 residues. The sample consisted of PBMCs. The chain has TRBV14 and TRBJ2-7; 9 bases map to TRBD1. This clonotype was obtained from a woman between 18 and 29 years old in good health and CMV-seronegative. The CDR3 sequence is CASSQGGTGSISYEQYF. The CDR3 DNA is TGTGCCAGCAGCCAGGGAGGGACAGGGTCCATCTCCTACGAGCAGTACTTC.